What follows describes a single T cell receptor beta chain. Its specificity is not known. immunoSEQ v3.0 was run at survey level. Assay used: immunoSEQ multiplex PCR; TCRdb lists only in-frame clones, some missing. The data hold 20,000 to 30,000 clones, with about four fifths observed a single time. The data derive from a study of long-term antiretroviral therapy in people with HIV. Every HIV-positive participant received treatment in the United States. Specimens held about 0.9-11 million cryopreserved PBMC prior to DNA extraction. Overall study findings and caveats: Clonal populations expanded prior to ART predominated within the repertoire at all time points. Narrower CDR3 length ranges marked HIV repertoires relative to controls.

Material: unsorted PBMCs, obtained 4.4 years after starting antiretroviral therapy. The TCR originated in a man aged 25-40 years with HIV.

The CDR3 reads CASSRGGSGYNEQFF. CDR3 bases: TGTGCCAGCAGCCGGGGGGGTTCAGGCTACAATGAGCAGTTCTTC. This rearrangement joins TRBV7-3 to TRBJ2-1; 8 bases line up with TRBD2. The CDR3 consists of 15 residues. V lost 5 bases to trimming and J lost 3 bases; unmatched junction nucleotides: 6. The germline V gene encodes CDR1 SGHTA and CDR2 FQGTGA.